The present entry profiles one T cell receptor (beta chain) with its context. Its antigen is not known. This CDR3 is 15 amino acids long. Trimming cost V 0 bases and J 5 bases, with 10 bases left between them. CDR1 and CDR2 from the germline V gene are LGHNA and YSLEER. Profiling relied on immunoSEQ multiplex PCR, and the TCRdb table lists in-frame clones only, not all of them. The profile shows 95,000 to 150,000 clones, roughly 90% of them singletons. The data were taken from a study of OX40 agonist ivuxolimab in advanced cancers. As for the study in general: Patients were dosed with the agonistic anti-OX40 (CD134) antibody ivuxolimab. Patients assigned to dose escalation were diagnosed with hepatocellular carcinoma, melanoma, renal cell or head and neck cancer.

Broader study findings: CD4+ T cells averaged fewer expanded clones than CD8+ T cells.

The starting material was CD4+ or CD8+ T cells sorted from blood, obtained in a trial of the OX40 agonist ivuxolimab. The chain uses TRBV4-3 and TRBJ1-4, with D unclear. The receptor was derived from an adult with an advanced solid tumor such as melanoma, head and neck, liver or kidney cancer. CDR3 protein: CASSQDAGLNEKLFF. CDR3 sequence (DNA): TGCGCCAGCAGCCAAGACGCAGGACTGAATGAAAAACTGTTTTTT.